This T cell receptor (beta chain) originates from a study of blood T cell repertoires in COVID-19. Whole-study context: Material from acute and convalescent COVID-19 was sourced from the United States, Italy and Spain. Sample material is recorded as cDNA or gDNA derived from T cells, B-cell-depleted T cells, or PBMCs.

Per the original data handling: From reference gene primer amplification, estimates of nucleated cell counts were derived. Here immunoSEQ multiplex PCR was the method, and the copy in TCRdb shows in-frame clones only, minus some. From that table come the V and J calls and clone size; the DNA was used to work out D and trimming. The repertoire includes tens of thousands of clones, 91% of them detected once, and around 9.4% sits in the top ten. CDR3 length equals 13 residues. Looked up from germline, CDR1 is LNHDA and CDR2 is SQIVND (reference sequence). The ends were cut back, 6 bases at V and 0 bases at J, with 8 bases in the middle.

This clonotype was obtained from a human donor in a cohort sampled during active COVID-19. The sample was peripheral blood. The V and J genes are TRBV19 and TRBJ1-1, with a possible D match to TRBD1 (5 bases). DNA for the CDR3: TGTGCCAGTAGATGGACACTGAACACTGAAGCTTTCTTT. The encoded protein is CASRWTLNTEAFF.